This T cell receptor (beta chain) comes out of a study of blood T cell repertoires in COVID-19. As for the study in general: PBMCs, B-cell-depleted T cells, or T cells were the source of the cDNA or gDNA that made up the material.

Participants' own reports of clinical history determined their cohort assignment. Symptom resolution, clearance, or two negative PCRs marked donors in Cohort 3 as recovered. The V gene's germline CDR1 is SGHRS and CDR2 YFSETQ. The V end lost 4 bases, the J end lost 6 bases, and 17 bases lay between the germline ends. The CDR3 covers 15 residues. The assay was immunoSEQ multiplex PCR, and TCRdb's table has in-frame clones only and misses some. Among 250,000 or so clones, around 88% were seen once, and the ten largest hold approximately 2.1%. This sequence joins TRBV5-1 and TRBJ2-1, with a possible D match to TRBD1 (5 bases). Sample: PBMCs or T cells enriched from blood (not recorded which). The receptor comes from a woman aged 50 to 65 who had recovered from COVID-19. The CDR3 loop is CASSPDSIGINEQFF. The CDR3 coding sequence is TGCGCCAGCAGCCCTGACAGTATTGGTATCAATGAGCAGTTCTTC.